This T cell receptor (beta chain) was documented in a study of blood T cell repertoires in COVID-19. Whole-study context: Specimens from acute and convalescent COVID-19 originated in the United States, Italy and Spain. PBMCs, B-cell-depleted T cells, or T cells were the source of the cDNA or gDNA that made up the material.

This CDR3 contains 15 residues. Germline V CDR1 and CDR2: LGHNA, YNFKEQ. V was shortened by 0 bases and J by 3 bases, with 12 bases between the two germline ends. Generated by immunoSEQ multiplex PCR, the TCRdb table keeps only in-frame clones and is missing some. This table holds 400,000 or so clones, approximately 90% found once. The Seattle patients joined while their infection was active and were tracked longitudinally afterward. Sequenced sample: peripheral blood. This rearrangement joins TRBV4-2 to TRBJ2-7, with D hard to call. The receptor was derived from a man between 18 and 29 years old with COVID-19, enrolled during active disease. The CDR3 region has the DNA TGTGCCAGCAGCCAAGAATTAGCAACGAGCTACGAGCAGTACTTC. Translated, it gives CASSQELATSYEQYF.